A single sample is the source of the 12 T cell receptor beta chains below, sequenced in a study of blood T cell repertoires in COVID-19. TCRdb keeps only in-frame clones here, not all; method: immunoSEQ multiplex PCR. Here the sample spans about 160,000 clones, over 85% being singletons. The sample consisted of peripheral blood. Receptors were obtained from a man between 60 and 75 years old with active or convalescent COVID-19.

This clone has more than one count but fewer than ten. The chain links TRBV6-4 to TRBJ1-1, with TRBD1 matching over 7 bases. Per the germline V gene, CDR1 is MRHNA and CDR2 is SNTAGT. This CDR3 is 13 amino acids long. Trimming cost V 8 bases and J 0 bases; bases outside gene matches: 3. As DNA, the CDR3 is TGTGCCAGCCGGGACAGCATGAACACTGAAGCTTTCTTT. It is translated as CASRDSMNTEAFF.

This chain uses TRBV5-1 with TRBJ1-1; D ambiguous. The CDR3 is 14 residues long. V was cut by 0 bases and J by 1 base, with 7 bases left in between. From germline, CDR1 is SGHRS and CDR2 YFSETQ. The CDR3 loop reads CASSLEQTNTEAFF. CDR3 sequence (DNA): TGCGCCAGCAGCTTGGAACAGACGAACACTGAAGCTTTCTTT.

V is TRBV11-1 and J is TRBJ1-1, with D possibly being TRBD1 (6 bases). V lost 4 bases and J lost 5, with 8 bases in between. Germline CDR1 reads SGHAT; CDR2 reads FQDESV (reference sequence). The CDR3 contains 12 residues. The CDR3 bases are TGTGCCAGCAGCTCAGGGGTGACTGAAGCTTTCTTT. Protein: CASSSGVTEAFF.

This sequence joins TRBV30 and TRBJ2-5; D is undetermined. V lost 2 bases and J lost 3, with 4 bases in between. CDR1 GTSNPN and CDR2 SVGIG come from the germline V gene (reference sequence). There are 11 residues in the CDR3. CDR3 region: CAWSIKETQYF. CDR3 nucleotide sequence: TGTGCCTGGAGTATAAAAGAGACCCAGTACTTC.

This clone was counted a single time. Within the sample, other DNA sequences also encode this same CDR3. The V call is TRBV5-1, the J call TRBJ1-5; 7 bases are a match to TRBD1. V lost 4 bases and J lost 2; bases outside the gene matches: 3. This CDR3 contains 14 residues. CDR1 SGHRS and CDR2 YFSETQ come from the germline V gene. The CDR3 is CASSPGQGNQPQHF. In DNA form, the CDR3 reads TGCGCCAGCAGCCCCGGACAGGGCAATCAGCCCCAGCATTTT. Variable domain in full (rest from reference TRBV5-1 and TRBJ1-5): KAGVTQTPRYLIKTRGQQVTLSCSPISGHRSVSWYQQTPGQGLQFLFEYFSETQRNKGNFPGRFSGRQFSNSRSEMNVSTLELGDSALYLCASSPGQGNQPQHFGDGTRLSIL.

The chain uses TRBV6-2 or TRBV6-3 and TRBJ1-1; TRBD1 matches at 12 bases. Germline loops: CDR1 MNHEY, CDR2 SVGEGT. The CDR3 loop spans 16 amino acids. V gave up 6 bases and J gave up 4 bases; unmatched junction bases: 9. The CDR3 sequence: CASSLGTGGKFTEAFF. The CDR3 bases are TGTGCCAGCAGCCTAGGGACAGGGGGCAAGTTCACTGAAGCTTTCTTT.

The chain joins TRBV30 to TRBJ2-3; 11 nucleotides agree with TRBD2. CDR1 GTSNPN and CDR2 SVGIG come from the germline V gene (reference sequence). The CDR3 contains 17 residues. The V and J ends lost 5 bases and 1 base, in that order; junction bases with no gene match: 11. The CDR3 DNA is TGTGCCTGGGGCACGGGACTAGCGGTTTTGCGCACAGATACGCAGTATTTT. This translates into CAWGTGLAVLRTDTQYF.

V gene TRBV3-1 (or the pseudogene TRBV3-2) combines with J gene TRBJ2-3, with D tentatively TRBD2 (6 bases). CDR1 and CDR2 from the germline V gene are LGHDT and YNNKEL (reference sequence). The CDR3 loop spans 12 amino acids. The germline V and J ends were trimmed by 6 bases and 4 bases, with 8 bases remaining between them. CDR3 residues: CASRREADTQYF. The CDR3 bases are TGTGCCAGCAGGAGGGAGGCAGATACGCAGTATTTT.

The chain recombines TRBV20-1 with TRBJ1-5, with 8 nucleotides matching TRBD1. The CDR3 length is 15 residues. The V gene end was trimmed by 3 bases and the J gene end by 6 bases; junction bases not matched to a gene: 10. The germline CDR1 and CDR2 sequences are DFQATT and SNEGSKA (reference sequence). CDR3 bases: TGCAGTGCTAGTCAGGGGGCGGTCGGTAGTCAGCCCCAGCATTTT. Translated: CSASQGAVGSQPQHF.

V usage is TRBV18 and J usage is TRBJ2-3; D remains ambiguous. This CDR3 comprises 12 residues. Trimming removed 6 bases from V and 5 bases from J, with 9 bases in between. Per germline, CDR1 KGHSH and CDR2 LQKENI. DNA of the CDR3: TGTGCCAGCTCGCCGGAGCAAGATACGCAGTATTTT. Amino acids: CASSPEQDTQYF.

The chain recombines TRBV5-6 with TRBJ2-3; 7 bases map to TRBD1. The CDR3 consists of 16 residues. With 6 bases clipped from V and 3 bases from J, the junction kept 13 bases outside the gene matches. Germline V gene lookup returns CDR1 SGHDT and CDR2 YYEEEE. The CDR3 region is CASTSFGDSQTDTQYF. The CDR3 DNA reads TGTGCCAGCACATCGTTTGGGGACAGTCAGACAGATACGCAGTATTTT.

This rearrangement joins TRBV27 to TRBJ1-1; the D gene is possibly TRBD1 (5 bases). The V gene lost 3 bases and the J gene lost 10 bases, with 18 bases spanning the gap. This CDR3 spans 14 amino acids. Germline V lookup: CDR1 MNHEY, CDR2 SMNVEV (reference sequence). CDR3 sequence (DNA): TGTGCCAGCAGTTTTCCGGGACTGAACTGGGGAGCTTTCTTT. This encodes CASSFPGLNWGAFF.